This T cell receptor (beta chain) was identified in a study of beta chain bispecific antibodies for T cell cancers. Study-wide results and limits: In these mixed samples, most targeted TRBV reads derived from the leukemia cell line.

Blood mononuclear cells were expanded for around three days using either OKT3 anti-CD3 antibody or CD3/CD28 beads. Cocultures held 5 x 10^4 normal T cells, 5 x 10^4 targets, and bispecific antibody. V lost 0 bases to trimming and J lost 5 bases; unmatched junction nucleotides: 6. The CDR3 consists of 16 residues. CDR1 MNHNS and CDR2 SASEGT come from the germline V gene. Unique molecular identifier barcodes measured each clonotype's abundance. TCRdb independently ran MiXCR on the 5' RACE reads; one entry per CDR3 protein. The sample includes 15,000 or so distinct CDR3 sequences, about 2.2% of them seen just once. This clonotype was counted ten times or more. What it recognizes is unknown.

The source of this sequence is a human donor in good health. Some clones in this sample may be carry-over from other donors' samples. The chain links TRBV6-1 to TRBJ2-3, with TRBD2 matching over 9 bases. The sample taken for sequencing was healthy donor T cells cultured with leukemia cells. In nucleotides, the CDR3 is TGTGCCAGCAGTGAAGCGGTAGCGGGGGACGGAGATACGCAGTATTTT. Its translation is CASSEAVAGDGDTQYF.